Shown below are 23 T cell receptor beta chains from a single sample sequenced in a study of Ad26.COV2.S vaccination and SARS-CoV-2 variants. Using immunoSEQ multiplex PCR, the repertoire was profiled, and TCRdb retains in-frame clones only, with some absent. The repertoire has around 170,000 clones, around 88% of them found once; the top ten carry approximately 6%. The input for sequencing was peripheral blood, taken after recovery from COVID-19. The receptors shown here come from a human donor who had recovered from COVID-19.

The V call is TRBV24-1, the J call TRBJ2-1; unclear D gene. The ends were cut back, 3 bases at V and 10 bases at J, with 6 bases in the middle. Germline assignment: CDR1 KGHDR and CDR2 SFDVKD. The CDR3 is 11 amino acids. The CDR3 region has the DNA TGTGCCACCAGTGATCGGAGCGAGCAGTTCTTC. Its translation: CATSDRSEQFF.

V gene TRBV9 combines with J gene TRBJ1-2, with D perhaps matching TRBD1 (6 bases). Per the germline V gene, CDR1 is SGDLS and CDR2 is YYNGEE. V was trimmed by 3 bases and J by 6 bases, leaving 9 bases between them. This CDR3 comprises 12 residues. The CDR3 here is CASSGEGDGYTF. CDR3 nucleotide sequence: TGTGCCAGCAGCGGAGAGGGGGATGGCTACACCTTC.

The chain couples TRBV11-3 to TRBJ2-1; 9 nucleotides match TRBD2. Trimming took 5 bases from V and 9 from J; bases not matched to a gene: 14. The germline gives CDR1 SGHNT, CDR2 YENEEA. The CDR3 loop spans 16 amino acids. The CDR3: CASSRGGTSPAAEQFF. Written as DNA, the CDR3 is TGTGCCAGCAGCCGAGGTGGGACTAGCCCAGCGGCTGAGCAGTTCTTC.

The chain uses TRBV6-5 and TRBJ2-3; TRBD2 aligns across 8 bases. The CDR3 has 14 amino acids. The germline V gene encodes CDR1 MNHEY and CDR2 SVGAGI. V shed 5 bases, J shed 4 bases, and the junction held 5 bases outside the gene matches. The DNA for the CDR3 is TGTGCCAGCAGTCAAAGACTAGCGCCAGATACGCAGTATTTT. Encoded protein: CASSQRLAPDTQYF.

This chain joins TRBV7-2 and TRBJ2-1; TRBD2 is a possible D gene (5 bases). This CDR3 is 14 amino acids long. Germline CDR1 is SGHTA and CDR2 is FQGNSA. With 2 bases removed from V and 6 bases from J, the gap between germline ends came to 11 bases. CDR3 amino acids: CASSLFGAGNEQFF. Written as DNA, the CDR3 is TGTGCCAGCAGCTTATTTGGTGCGGGCAATGAGCAGTTCTTC.

The CDR3 region has the DNA TGTGCCAGCTCACCGGGACAGGGGGCCCAAGAGACCCAGTACTTC. Protein sequence: CASSPGQGAQETQYF. The chain joins TRBV18 to TRBJ2-5; 12 nucleotides agree with TRBD1. From germline, CDR1 is KGHSH and CDR2 LQKENI. The CDR3 runs to 15 residues. Trimming cost V 3 bases and J 1 base; bases outside gene matches: 0.

V gene TRBV19 combines with J gene TRBJ2-7; weak D call: TRBD2 (5 bases). V gave up 2 bases and J gave up 0 bases, with 17 bases separating them. This CDR3 has 17 amino acids. CDR1 is LNHDA and CDR2 is SQIVND in the germline V gene (reference sequence). The CDR3 sequence is CASSITLRDPSSYEQYF. The CDR3 coding sequence is TGTGCCAGTAGTATAACCTTACGGGATCCGAGCTCCTACGAGCAGTACTTC.

The V and J genes are TRBV30 and TRBJ1-2; 9 bases match TRBD1. CDR1 GTSNPN and CDR2 SVGIG come from the germline V gene (reference sequence). Unmatched junction bases numbered 6, after V lost 4 bases and J lost 3 bases. The CDR3 totals 14 residues. CDR3: CAWMRTGADYGYTF. In DNA, the CDR3 is TGTGCCTGGATGAGGACAGGGGCGGACTATGGCTACACCTTC.

The chain joins TRBV30 to TRBJ2-3, with 8 bases that match TRBD2. The CDR3 totals 15 residues. V gave up 2 bases and J gave up 4 bases; unmatched junction bases: 8. Germline V CDR1 and CDR2: GTSNPN, SVGIG (reference sequence). CDR3 nucleotide sequence: TGTGCCTGGAGTTTTCGGCGGGAGGATCCAGATACGCAGTATTTT. Its protein is CAWSFRREDPDTQYF.

The chain couples TRBV7-3 to TRBJ2-1; 12 nucleotides agree with TRBD2. The trim removed 2 bases at V and 0 bases at J, leaving 8 bases unmatched. Germline CDR1 SGHTA, CDR2 FQGTGA. The CDR3 extends over 19 amino acids. CDR3 amino acids: CASSLLAGGPQSSYNEQFF. In DNA form, the CDR3 reads TGTGCCAGCAGCTTACTAGCGGGAGGGCCCCAGAGCTCCTACAATGAGCAGTTCTTC.

The sample holds a few counts of this clone. The chain combines TRBV2 with TRBJ2-7; a weak D match, TRBD2 (6 bases). Germline loops: CDR1 SNHLY, CDR2 FYNNEI. V dropped 4 bases and J dropped 4 bases, with 8 bases sitting between them. The CDR3 sequence is 12 residues long. CDR3 sequence: CASSVAVYEQYF. In DNA, the CDR3 is TGTGCCAGCAGTGTAGCGGTGTACGAGCAGTACTTC.

The chain recombines TRBV6-5 with TRBJ1-2; D gene unclear. The CDR3 is made up of 14 amino acids. V was cut by 7 bases and J by 1 base, with 13 bases left in between. The germline V gene encodes CDR1 MNHEY and CDR2 SVGAGI. The DNA for the CDR3 is TGTGCCAGCACCACCCGCGGTCTTAACTATGGCTACACCTTC. Amino acids: CASTTRGLNYGYTF.

The V and J genes are TRBV7-9 and TRBJ1-6; 8 nucleotides agree with TRBD1. CDR1 SEHNR and CDR2 FQNEAQ come from the germline V gene (reference sequence). The CDR3 is made up of 14 amino acids. With 4 bases clipped from V and 7 bases from J, the junction kept 3 bases outside the gene matches. The chain's CDR3 is CASSYGTGNSPLHF. CDR3 in DNA: TGTGCCAGCAGCTACGGGACAGGCAATTCACCCCTCCACTTT. The entire variable domain, with the rest obtained from reference TRBV7-9 and TRBJ1-6, is as follows: DTGVSQNPRHKITKRGQNVTFRCDPISEHNRLYWYRQTLGQGPEFLTYFQNEAQLEKSRLLSDRFSAERPKGSFSTLEIQRTEQGDSAMYLCASSYGTGNSPLHFGNGTRLTVT.

The J gene is TRBJ1-4, the V gene TRBV7-9; TRBD1 matches at 7 bases. Germline V gene lookup returns CDR1 SEHNR and CDR2 FQNEAQ (reference sequence). The CDR3 runs 16 residues. V lost 5 bases to trimming and J lost 5 bases; unmatched junction nucleotides: 11. CDR3 nucleotide sequence: TGTGCCAGCAGCCGCCCTAGAGGGGGCGGGAATGAAAAACTGTTTTTT. This translates into CASSRPRGGGNEKLFF.

Points on this clone: Germline is not matched at one junction end, which may reflect a read error. This sequence joins TRBV7-7 and TRBJ2-2, with 12 nucleotides matching TRBD1. Germline V gene data show CDR1 as SSHAT and CDR2 as FNYEAQ (reference sequence). The CDR3 runs to 16 residues. The CDR3 spells CASRSAGTGGSGELFF. CDR3 DNA sequence: TGTGCTAGCAGGTCGGCCGGGACAGGGGGCTCCGGGGAGCTGTTTTTT. Full variable domain (outside the CDR3, taken from reference TRBV7-7 and TRBJ2-2): GAGVSQSPRYKVTKRGQDVTLRCDPISSHATLYWYQQALGQGPEFLTYFNYEAQPDKSGLPSDRFSAERPEGSISTLTIQRTEQRDSAMYRCASRSAGTGGSGELFFGEGSRLTVL.

The chain uses TRBV27 and TRBJ1-1, with 7 nucleotides matching TRBD1. CDR1 and CDR2 (germline): MNHEY, SMNVEV (reference sequence). V shed 1 base and J 1 base; nucleotides not matched to a gene: 3. This CDR3 region has 15 residues. CDR3 bases: TGTGCCAGCAGTTTATGGCAGGGGGGGAACACTGAAGCTTTCTTT. Residues: CASSLWQGGNTEAFF.

The chain is built from TRBV3-1 (or the pseudogene TRBV3-2) and TRBJ2-3; D is undetermined. The CDR3 consists of 13 residues. CDR1 is LGHDT and CDR2 is YNNKEL in the germline V gene (reference sequence). Trimming shortened V by 4 bases and J by 4 bases, and 9 bases separated the two germline ends. The CDR3 reads CASSRVDPDTQYF. The CDR3 region has the DNA TGTGCCAGCAGCCGGGTTGACCCAGATACGCAGTATTTT.

The chain is built from TRBV6-5 and TRBJ1-2; D not resolved. Germline assignment: CDR1 MNHEY and CDR2 SVGAGI. This CDR3 comprises 15 residues. Trimming took 6 bases from V and 1 from J, leaving 15 bases between them. The CDR3 DNA is TGTGCCAGCAGGGCCTTTCGGTCAGATAACTATGGCTACACCTTC. Amino acids: CASRAFRSDNYGYTF.

This clone was detected once. The chain recombines TRBV3-1 (or the pseudogene TRBV3-2) with TRBJ1-3, with a possible D match to TRBD1 (5 bases). Germline CDR1 LGHDT, CDR2 YNNKEL (reference sequence). The CDR3 runs 15 residues. V gave up 5 bases and J gave up 3 bases, with 14 bases separating them. In nucleotides, the CDR3 is TGTGCCAGCAGCGGAGCCGGGACGAATGGAAACACCATATATTTT. This encodes CASSGAGTNGNTIYF.

This chain uses TRBV3-1 (or the pseudogene TRBV3-2) with TRBJ2-1; TRBD2 is a possible D gene (6 bases). CDR3 length: 15 amino acids. With 1 base removed from V and 2 bases from J, the gap between germline ends came to 9 bases. Germline V lookup: CDR1 LGHDT, CDR2 YNNKEL (reference sequence). CDR3 sequence (DNA): TGTGCCAGCAGCCAAGGTGGCGGGGCCTACAATGAGCAGTTCTTC. It yields the protein CASSQGGGAYNEQFF.

As to this clone: This sequence may be a read error, since a much larger clone differs from it by one base. Different DNA sequences within this sample yield the same CDR3. V usage is TRBV6-5 and J usage is TRBJ2-7; TRBD1 matches at 10 bases. The CDR3 has 14 residues. Germline CDR1 reads MNHEY; CDR2 reads SVGAGI. The V segment lost 4 bases and the J segment 2 bases; nucleotides outside the gene matches: 2. The CDR3 protein is CASSWTGGPYEQYF. As DNA, the CDR3 is TGTGCCAGCAGTTGGACAGGGGGTCCCTACGAGCAGTACTTC.

In its sample, this clone was seen a few times. The J gene is TRBJ2-7, the V gene TRBV3-1 (or the pseudogene TRBV3-2), with 8 bases aligning to TRBD2. Unmatched junction bases numbered 8, after V lost 5 bases and J lost 5 bases. The germline gives CDR1 LGHDT, CDR2 YNNKEL (reference sequence). The CDR3 has 14 amino acids. Written as DNA, the CDR3 is TGTGCCAGCAGCGGCGGAGGCGGGAGGCACGAGCAGTACTTC. It specifies CASSGGGGRHEQYF.

The chain uses TRBV27 and TRBJ1-1, with TRBD1 as a possible D gene (5 bases). V shed 4 bases and J shed 6 bases, with 15 bases lying between them. The CDR3 runs to 14 residues. The V gene's germline CDR1 is MNHEY and CDR2 SMNVEV (reference sequence). CDR3: CASSSDSFGAEAFF. Written as DNA, the CDR3 is TGTGCCAGCAGTTCTGACAGTTTTGGAGCTGAAGCTTTCTTT.